This T cell receptor (beta chain) derives from a study of T cells in Graves' hyperthyroidism and ophthalmopathy. Study-level findings and limits: Ophthalmopathy got predicted by the model a median roughly six months before its onset.

A note on this clonotype: As yet, its antigen is unknown. A read error may produce the germline difference seen at one junction end.

Amplification of TCR beta CDR3 regions was performed using RNA transcripts as template. RT-PCR in the first round (using the HTBI primer set) targeted the TCR CDR3. TCRdb processed the multiplex PCR reads anew with MiXCR; each CDR3 protein has one entry. This sample has 300,000 to 350,000 distinct CDR3 sequences; 15% to 20% occur once, and the top ten carry around a sixth. This CDR3 has 14 residues. CDR1 and CDR2 (germline): SGHRS, YFSETQ. The TCR originated in a woman aged 40 to 50 with Graves' ophthalmopathy. This chain links TRBV5-1 with TRBJ2-5, with 8 bases identical to TRBD2. Sequencing input: blood. CDR3 region: CASSVAGPQETQYF. CDR3 sequence (DNA): TGCGCCAGCAGCGTAGCGGGGCCTCAAGAGACCCAGTATTTC.